This T cell receptor beta chain was sequenced in a study of shared clonotypes between healthy human individuals. As defined, naive CD8 cells were CD45RO-negative and positively selected for CCR7, with terminally differentiated effector memory CD45RA+ cells excluded. Every donor was a Caucasian adult from Nashville, Tennessee. Assay used: immunoSEQ multiplex PCR; TCRdb lists only in-frame clones, some missing. Here the sample spans about 2.2 million clones, just over 90% being singletons. CDR3 length: 16 residues. CDR1 SNHLY and CDR2 FYNNEI come from the germline V gene. Trimming took 6 bases from V and 2 from J; bases not matched to a gene: 9. Concerning this clone itself: Antigen unknown.

Regarding the study as a whole: Investigators collected only blood, and repertoires in tissues likely differ.

The sample taken for sequencing was naive CD8+ T cells from PBMCs. J is TRBJ2-5 and V is TRBV2; 10 positions agree with TRBD2. This clonotype was sampled from a man between 18 and 29 years old in good health. Some clones in this sample may be carry-over from other donors' samples. The CDR3 loop is CASRSKLAGPQETQYF. The CDR3 nucleotides read TGTGCCAGCAGAAGCAAACTAGCGGGGCCGCAAGAGACCCAGTACTTC. Full variable domain (missing parts from reference TRBV2 and TRBJ2-5): EPEVTQTPSHQVTQMGQEVILRCVPISNHLYFYWYRQILGQKVEFLVSFYNNEISEKSEIFDDQFSVERPDGSNFTLKIRSTKLEDSAMYFCASRSKLAGPQETQYFGPGTRLLVL.